A selection of T cell receptor beta chains follows, all from one sample in a study of blood T cells in healthy people across ages. Via MiXCR, TCRdb re-called the 5' RACE reads, giving one row per CDR3 protein. Of about 570,000 distinct CDR3 sequences listed, roughly a quarter are singletons. Specimen: blood. These receptors were collected from a woman in her 70s in good health. CDR3s include the opening cysteine and the closing phenylalanine or tryptophan. The D gene is left open where the match is weak. Clone size appears in some rows only: once, few, many, or a class for an expanded clone.

D gene,clone size,V gene,J gene,CDR3 protein,CDR3 DNA
TRBD2,.,TRBV12-5,TRBJ2-5,CASQRGRGQETQYF,TGTGCTAGTCAACGAGGGAGGGGCCAAGAGACCCAGTACTTC
.,.,TRBV7-2,TRBJ2-7,CASSFRRPGEQYF,TGTGCCAGCAGCTTCAGACGACCGGGCGAGCAGTACTTC
.,few,TRBV11-2,TRBJ1-2,CASSLDQGVGYTF,TGTGCCAGCAGCTTAGATCAGGGAGTGGGCTACACCTTC
TRBD2,.,TRBV7-9,TRBJ2-4,CASSRTSALAKNIQYF,TGTGCCAGCAGCCGGACTAGCGCTTTAGCCAAAAACATTCAGTACTTC
.,.,TRBV19,TRBJ1-2,CASSRGLSNYGYTF,TGTGCCAGTAGTCGAGGACTGTCAAACTATGGCTACACCTTC
.,.,TRBV6-2/TRBV6-3,TRBJ1-1,CASSFLVGDTEAFF,TGTGCCAGCAGCTTCCTCGTCGGGGACACTGAAGCTTTCTTT
TRBD1,few,TRBV7-2,TRBJ2-7,CASSRRQGRIEQYF,TGTGCCAGCAGCCGACGACAGGGGAGGATCGAGCAGTACTTC
.,.,TRBV3-1,TRBJ1-6,CASSQVVDGNSPLHF,TGTGCCAGCAGCCAAGTCGTGGACGGTAATTCACCCCTCCACTTT
TRBD1,many,TRBV3-1,TRBJ2-3,CASSPTGGTDTQYF,TGTGCCAGCAGCCCGACAGGGGGCACAGATACGCAGTATTTT
.,.,TRBV7-2,TRBJ2-1,CASSFEGYQYNEQFF,TGTGCCAGCAGCTTTGAGGGTTATCAATACAATGAGCAGTTCTTC
TRBD1,once,TRBV4-2,TRBJ2-1,CASSQLRTGSNEQFF,TGTGCCAGCAGCCAACTTAGGACAGGGAGCAATGAGCAGTTCTTC
.,.,TRBV25-1,TRBJ1-2,CASSERDPFYGYTF,TGTGCCAGCAGTGAGAGGGACCCCTTCTATGGCTACACCTTC
TRBD1,.,TRBV6-5,TRBJ1-5,CASSRDRDDNQPQHF,TGTGCCAGCAGCAGGGACAGGGACGACAATCAGCCCCAGCATTTT
TRBD1,few,TRBV20-1,TRBJ1-2,CSASVQGNYGYTF,TGCAGTGCTTCGGTACAGGGGAACTATGGCTACACCTTC
.,.,TRBV24-1,TRBJ1-2,CATSGGYGYTF,TGTGCCACCAGTGGAGGCTATGGCTACACCTTC
TRBD1,.,TRBV7-9,TRBJ1-2,CASSLDYAGGLYGYTF,TGTGCCAGCAGCTTGGATTACGCAGGGGGCCTCTATGGCTACACCTTC
.,.,TRBV11-3,TRBJ1-1,CASSPGGGATEAFF,TGTGCCAGCAGCCCAGGTGGAGGTGCCACTGAAGCTTTCTTT
.,.,TRBV5-1,TRBJ1-1,CASSWDQNTEAFF,TGCGCCAGCTCCTGGGACCAAAACACTGAAGCTTTCTTT
.,.,TRBV7-9,TRBJ2-2,CASSLRRRDGELFF,TGTGCCAGCAGCTTAAGGCGCCGAGACGGGGAGCTGTTTTTT
.,.,TRBV29-1,TRBJ2-1,CSVGRGQAYNEQFF,TGCAGCGTTGGACGGGGGCAAGCCTACAATGAGCAGTTCTTC
TRBD2,.,TRBV9,TRBJ2-5,CASSVGVRVAGGPKTQYF,TGTGCCAGCAGCGTAGGGGTGAGAGTAGCGGGGGGGCCAAAGACCCAGTACTTC
.,few,TRBV5-1,TRBJ2-3,CASRRETRSTDTQYF,TGCGCCAGCAGGCGAGAGACTAGGAGTACAGATACGCAGTATTTT
TRBD2,few,TRBV7-3,TRBJ2-5,CASSFQGGGQETQYF,TGTGCCAGCAGCTTCCAAGGCGGGGGCCAAGAGACCCAGTACTTC
.,.,TRBV28,TRBJ2-5,CASSSTNQETQYF,TGTGCCAGCAGTTCCACAAACCAAGAGACCCAGTACTTC
.,few,TRBV12-3/TRBV12-4,TRBJ2-5,CASRNVRETQYF,TGTGCCAGCAGGAACGTTAGGGAGACCCAGTACTTC
.,.,TRBV9,TRBJ1-3,CASSTSTGNTIYF,TGTGCCAGCAGTACGTCAACTGGAAACACCATATATTTT
TRBD2,few,TRBV7-2,TRBJ2-1,CASSAKLAGGSSYNEQFF,TGTGCCAGCAGCGCAAAACTAGCGGGGGGTAGCTCCTACAATGAGCAGTTCTTC